This entry concerns a single TCR beta chain. This clonotype was counted at least ten times. Its antigen target is currently unknown. The record has no base qualities; no much larger clone is one base away. This sample is part of a study of CD8 T cells in ankylosing spondylitis (dated by TCRdb to between 2016 and 2019). In terms of the full investigation: To find TCR variants linked to disease, the study profiled T cell receptor beta repertoires in ankylosing spondylitis patients and healthy donors. Peripheral blood was sampled, and synovial fluid was additionally collected from ankylosing spondylitis patients. In total, the full study cohort was made up of 95 to 110 healthy donors and about two dozen ankylosing spondylitis patients.

Study-wide conclusions, independent of this receptor: Significant enrichment of the disease-linked clones was reported in matched synovial fluid samples from ankylosing spondylitis patients. A CD8+ phenotype was shown by the disease-linked clones, which were found at relatively low frequencies in peripheral blood. A TCR beta motif of eight highly homologous amino acid variants appeared characteristic of blood from ankylosing spondylitis patients. Some of the motif variants had been reported before in the synovial fluid and blood of reactive arthritis patients, a finding that suggests common disease-initiation mechanisms.

The sample was run on an Illumina HiSeq 2500. TCR beta libraries were prepared by quantitative 5'-RACE with molecular barcodes. The paper's processing steps were these. A new computational method based on a probabilistic model of VDJ rearrangement was used to identify disease-linked TCR variants. The raw public data were reprocessed by TCRdb itself: fastp quality trimming at Q25, MiXCR clonotype calling, in-frame beta chains only. Rows are combined by CDR3 protein, so each entry shows the most common genes and DNA. These V and J calls are TCRdb output, not the study's own analysis. The sample records about 250,000 distinct CDR3 sequences, about 10% of which are singletons. The biggest ten clones account for 2% to 3% of the sample. The CDR3 contains 14 residues, cysteine and phenylalanine counted. Just CDR3 DNA is preserved here, 42 bases in frame from base 1. Trimming costs V 1 base and J 1 base, and their ends lie 10 bases apart. The germline V gene (reference sequence) specifies DFQATT as CDR1 and SNEGSKA as CDR2.

The receptor's source is a male donor with ankylosing spondylitis or in good health (not recorded which). This chain is built from TRBV20-1 and TRBJ1-1; D gene: possibly TRBD1, on 5 matching bases. The specimen was blood, either unsorted or a sorted T cell fraction (not recorded which). This receptor has the CDR3 CSARVGGSNTEAFF. DNA sequence: TGCAGTGCTAGAGTCGGGGGATCGAACACTGAAGCTTTCTTT.